This T cell receptor beta chain was sequenced for a study of response to subunit inactivated influenza vaccine. Trimming took off 2 bases at V and 6 bases at J, with 14 bases between the two ends. There are 14 residues in the CDR3. TCRdb reprocessed the RT-PCR reads via MiXCR and lists one record per CDR3 protein. The sample contains about 780,000 distinct CDR3 sequences, about a fifth of which appear only once. This clonotype turned up a few times. The gene calls are TRBV12-3 or TRBV12-4 and TRBJ2-7, with D possibly matching TRBD2 (5 bases). The source is a man aged 45-65 years who received an inactivated influenza vaccine. The sequencing used PBMCs from blood, collected around 5 days after vaccination. CDR3 amino acids: CASSLRGGGGEQYF. CDR3 bases: TGTGCCAGCAGTTTACGTGGTGGAGGCGGCGAGCAGTACTTC.